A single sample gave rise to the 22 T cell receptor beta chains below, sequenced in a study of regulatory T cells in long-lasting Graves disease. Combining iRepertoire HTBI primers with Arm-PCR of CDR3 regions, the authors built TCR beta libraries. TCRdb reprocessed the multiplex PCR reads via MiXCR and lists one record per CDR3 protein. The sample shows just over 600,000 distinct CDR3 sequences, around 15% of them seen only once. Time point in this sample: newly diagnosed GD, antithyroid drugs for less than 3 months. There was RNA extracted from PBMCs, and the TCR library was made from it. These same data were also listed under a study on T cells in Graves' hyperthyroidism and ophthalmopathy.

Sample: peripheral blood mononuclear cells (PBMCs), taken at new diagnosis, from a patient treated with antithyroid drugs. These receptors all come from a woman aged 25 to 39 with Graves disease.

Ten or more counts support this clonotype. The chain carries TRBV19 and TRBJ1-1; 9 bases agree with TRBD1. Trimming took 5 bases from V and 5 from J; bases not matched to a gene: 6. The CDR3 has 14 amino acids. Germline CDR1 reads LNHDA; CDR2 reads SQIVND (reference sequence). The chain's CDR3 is CASSLGTGRTEAFF. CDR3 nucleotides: TGTGCCAGTAGTCTCGGGACAGGGCGGACTGAAGCTTTCTTT.

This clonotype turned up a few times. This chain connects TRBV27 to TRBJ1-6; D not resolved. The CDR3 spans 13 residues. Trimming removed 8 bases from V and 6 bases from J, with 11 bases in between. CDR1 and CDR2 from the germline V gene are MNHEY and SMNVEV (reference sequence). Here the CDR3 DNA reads TGTGCCAGCGGAATACGGACTAATTCACCCCTCCACTTT. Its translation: CASGIRTNSPLHF.

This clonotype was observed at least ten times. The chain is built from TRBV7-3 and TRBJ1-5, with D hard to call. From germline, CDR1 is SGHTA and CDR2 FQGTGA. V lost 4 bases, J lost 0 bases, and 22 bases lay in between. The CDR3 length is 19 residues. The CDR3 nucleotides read TGTGCCAGCAGCTCCTCCCGCAGGACCGCCCGATATAGCAATCAGCCCCAGCATTTT. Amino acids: CASSSSRRTARYSNQPQHF.

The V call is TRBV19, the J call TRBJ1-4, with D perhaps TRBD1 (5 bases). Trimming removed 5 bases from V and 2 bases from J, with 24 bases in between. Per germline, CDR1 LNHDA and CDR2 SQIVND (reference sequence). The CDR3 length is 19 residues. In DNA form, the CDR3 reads TGTGCCAGTAGTGTCCGCGAGAGGGGAGGTGTGTGGACTAATGAAAAACTGTTTTTT. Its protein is CASSVRERGGVWTNEKLFF. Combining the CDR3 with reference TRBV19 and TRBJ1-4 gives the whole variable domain DGGITQSPKYLFRKEGQNVTLSCEQNLNHDAMYWYRQDPGQGLRLIYYSQIVNDFQKGDIAEGYSVSREKKESFPLTVTSAQKNPTAFYLCASSVRERGGVWTNEKLFFGSGTQLSVL.

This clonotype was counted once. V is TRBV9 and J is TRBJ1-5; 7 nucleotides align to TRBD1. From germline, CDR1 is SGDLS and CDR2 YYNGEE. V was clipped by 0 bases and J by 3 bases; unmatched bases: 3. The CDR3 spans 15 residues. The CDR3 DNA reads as TGTGCCAGCAGCGTAGAGGGACAGCCCAATCAGCCCCAGCATTTT. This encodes CASSVEGQPNQPQHF. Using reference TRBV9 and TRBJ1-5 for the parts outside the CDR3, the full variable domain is DSGVTQTPKHLITATGQRVTLRCSPRSGDLSVYWYQQSLDQGLQFLIQYYNGEERAKGNILERFSAQQFPDLHSELNLSSLELGDSALYFCASSVEGQPNQPQHFGDGTRLSIL.

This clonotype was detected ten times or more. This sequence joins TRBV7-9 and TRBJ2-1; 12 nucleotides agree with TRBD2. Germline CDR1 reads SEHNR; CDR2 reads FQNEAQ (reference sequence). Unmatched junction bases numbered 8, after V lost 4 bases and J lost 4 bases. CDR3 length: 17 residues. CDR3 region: CASSSATSGRRYNEQFF. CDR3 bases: TGTGCCAGCAGCTCAGCGACTAGCGGGAGACGGTACAATGAGCAGTTCTTC.

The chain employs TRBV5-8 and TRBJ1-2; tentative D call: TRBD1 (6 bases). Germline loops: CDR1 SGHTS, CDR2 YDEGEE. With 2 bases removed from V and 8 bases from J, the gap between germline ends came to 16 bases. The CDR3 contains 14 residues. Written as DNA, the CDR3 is TGTGCCAGCAGCTTAACAGGGAACGGCTACGGCTACACCTTC. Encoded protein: CASSLTGNGYGYTF.

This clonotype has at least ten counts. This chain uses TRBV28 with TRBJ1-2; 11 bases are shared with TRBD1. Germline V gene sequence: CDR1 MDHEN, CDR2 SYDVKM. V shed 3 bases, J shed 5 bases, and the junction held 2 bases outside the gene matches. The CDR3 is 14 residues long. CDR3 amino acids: CASSFGQGAYGYTF. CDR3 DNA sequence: TGTGCCAGCAGTTTCGGACAGGGGGCATATGGCTACACCTTC.

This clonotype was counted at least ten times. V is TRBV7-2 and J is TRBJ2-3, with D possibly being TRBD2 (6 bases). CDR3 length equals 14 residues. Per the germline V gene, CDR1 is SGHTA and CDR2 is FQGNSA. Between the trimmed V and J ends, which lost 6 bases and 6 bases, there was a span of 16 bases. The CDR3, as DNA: TGTGCCAGCAGGCGGGGTATACTAGCTGATACGCAGTATTTT. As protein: CASRRGILADTQYF.

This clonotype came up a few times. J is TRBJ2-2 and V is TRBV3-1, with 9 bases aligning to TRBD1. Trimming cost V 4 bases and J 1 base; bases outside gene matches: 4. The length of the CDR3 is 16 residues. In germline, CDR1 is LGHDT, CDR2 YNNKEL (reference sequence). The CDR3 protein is CASSLRTGVNTGELFF. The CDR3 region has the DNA TGTGCCAGCAGCCTAAGGACAGGGGTGAACACCGGGGAGCTGTTTTTT.

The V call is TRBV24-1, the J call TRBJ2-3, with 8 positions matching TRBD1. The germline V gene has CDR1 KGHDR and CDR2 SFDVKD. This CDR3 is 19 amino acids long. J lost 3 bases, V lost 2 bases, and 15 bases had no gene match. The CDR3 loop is CATSDSPQGAGILTDTQYF. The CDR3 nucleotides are TGTGCCACCAGTGATTCTCCCCAGGGGGCCGGCATCTTAACAGATACGCAGTATTTT.

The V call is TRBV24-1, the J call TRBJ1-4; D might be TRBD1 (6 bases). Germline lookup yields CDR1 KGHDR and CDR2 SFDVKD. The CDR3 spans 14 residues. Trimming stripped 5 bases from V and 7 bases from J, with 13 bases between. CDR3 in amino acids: CATSARGSSEKLFF. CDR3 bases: TGTGCCACCAGTGCCAGGGGTAGTAGTGAAAAACTGTTTTTT.

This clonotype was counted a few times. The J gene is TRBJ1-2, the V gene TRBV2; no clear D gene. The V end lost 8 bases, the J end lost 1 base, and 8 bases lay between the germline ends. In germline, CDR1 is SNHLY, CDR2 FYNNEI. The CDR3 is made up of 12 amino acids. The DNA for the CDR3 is TGTGCCAGCGGGCAGCTTAACTATGGCTACACCTTC. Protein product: CASGQLNYGYTF.

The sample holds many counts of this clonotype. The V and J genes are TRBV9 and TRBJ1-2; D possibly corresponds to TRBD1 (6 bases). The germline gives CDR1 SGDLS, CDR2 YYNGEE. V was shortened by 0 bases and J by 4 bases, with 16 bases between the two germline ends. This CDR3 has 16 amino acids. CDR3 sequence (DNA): TGTGCCAGCAGCGTAGAAGGAACCGGGGGCGGCTATGGCTACACCTTC. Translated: CASSVEGTGGGYGYTF.

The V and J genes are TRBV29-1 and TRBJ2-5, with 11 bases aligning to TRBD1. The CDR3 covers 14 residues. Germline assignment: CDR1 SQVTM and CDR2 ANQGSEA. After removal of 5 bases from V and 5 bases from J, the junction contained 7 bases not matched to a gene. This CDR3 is CSVSGQGAQETQYF. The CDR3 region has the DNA TGCAGCGTTTCCGGACAGGGGGCGCAGGAGACCCAGTACTTC. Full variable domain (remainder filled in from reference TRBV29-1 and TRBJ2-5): SAVISQKPSRDICQRGTSLTIQCQVDSQVTMMFWYRQQPGQSLTLIATANQGSEATYESGFVIDKFPISRPNLTFSTLTVSNMSPEDSSIYLCSVSGQGAQETQYFGPGTRLLVL.

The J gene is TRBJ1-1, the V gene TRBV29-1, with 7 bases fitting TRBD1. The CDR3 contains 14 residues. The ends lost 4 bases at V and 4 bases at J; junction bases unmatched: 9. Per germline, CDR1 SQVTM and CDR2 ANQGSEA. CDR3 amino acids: CSVARQGKSTEAFF. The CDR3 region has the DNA TGCAGCGTTGCGCGACAGGGAAAGAGCACTGAAGCTTTCTTT.

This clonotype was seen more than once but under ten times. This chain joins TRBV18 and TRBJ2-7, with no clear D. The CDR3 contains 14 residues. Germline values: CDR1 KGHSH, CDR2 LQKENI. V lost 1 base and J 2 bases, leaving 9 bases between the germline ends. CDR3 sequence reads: CASSPRSQPYEQYF. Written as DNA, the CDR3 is TGTGCCAGCTCACCACGGTCGCAGCCCTACGAGCAGTACTTC. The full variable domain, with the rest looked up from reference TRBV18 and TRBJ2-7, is NAGVMQNPRHLVRRRGQEARLRCSPMKGHSHVYWYRQLPEEGLKFMVYLQKENIIDESGMPKERFSAEFPKEGPSILRIQQVVRGDSAAYFCASSPRSQPYEQYFGPGTRLTVT.

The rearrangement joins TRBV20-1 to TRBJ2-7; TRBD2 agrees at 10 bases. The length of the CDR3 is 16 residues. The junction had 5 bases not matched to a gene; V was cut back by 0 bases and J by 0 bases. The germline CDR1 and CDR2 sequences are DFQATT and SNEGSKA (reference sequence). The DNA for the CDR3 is TGCAGTGCTAGAGACCTAGCGGGAGCGGGCTCCTACGAGCAGTACTTC. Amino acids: CSARDLAGAGSYEQYF.

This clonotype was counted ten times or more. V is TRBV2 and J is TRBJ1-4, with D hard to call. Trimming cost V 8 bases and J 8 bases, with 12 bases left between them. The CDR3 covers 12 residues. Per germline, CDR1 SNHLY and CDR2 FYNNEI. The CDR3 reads CASGDLGEKLFF. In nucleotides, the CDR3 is TGTGCCAGCGGGGATCTGGGGGAAAAACTGTTTTTT.

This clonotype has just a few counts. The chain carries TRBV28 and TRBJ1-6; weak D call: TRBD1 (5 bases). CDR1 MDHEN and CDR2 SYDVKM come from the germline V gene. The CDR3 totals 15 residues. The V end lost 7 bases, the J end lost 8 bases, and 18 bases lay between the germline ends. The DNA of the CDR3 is TGTGCCAGCAAACCTGGGGGGGGACGGTATTCACCCCTCCACTTT. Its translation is CASKPGGGRYSPLHF.

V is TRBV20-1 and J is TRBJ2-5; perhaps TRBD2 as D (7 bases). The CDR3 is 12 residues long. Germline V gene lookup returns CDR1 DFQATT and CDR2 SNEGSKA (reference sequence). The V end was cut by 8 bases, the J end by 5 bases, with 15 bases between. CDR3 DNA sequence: TGCAGTCCCTTAGGGGGGGGGGAGACCCAGTACTTC. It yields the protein CSPLGGGETQYF.

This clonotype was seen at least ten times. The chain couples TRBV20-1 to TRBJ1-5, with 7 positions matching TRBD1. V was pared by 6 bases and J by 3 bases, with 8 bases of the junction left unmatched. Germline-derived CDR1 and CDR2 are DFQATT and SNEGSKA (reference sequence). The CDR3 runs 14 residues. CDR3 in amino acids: CSAPWKGANQPQHF. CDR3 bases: TGCAGTGCGCCATGGAAGGGGGCCAATCAGCCCCAGCATTTT.